Below are 16 T cell receptor beta chains sequenced from a single sample in a study of blood T cell repertoires in COVID-19. Sequenced by immunoSEQ multiplex PCR; TCRdb stores in-frame clones only, minus some. The sample records hundreds of thousands of clones, about 89% being singletons. The sequenced sample was peripheral blood. The receptors come from a woman in her forties or fifties with COVID-19, enrolled during active disease.

The chain joins TRBV5-1 to TRBJ2-7; 8 bases line up with TRBD1. V was clipped by 1 base and J by 6 bases; unmatched bases: 12. This CDR3 contains 16 residues. Germline values: CDR1 SGHRS, CDR2 YFSETQ. The CDR3 sequence: CASSLRPGQDSREQYF. The CDR3 nucleotides are TGCGCCAGCAGCTTGAGGCCGGGACAGGATTCGCGCGAGCAGTACTTC.

This sequence joins TRBV5-1 and TRBJ2-6, with 12 bases lining up with TRBD2. After removal of 4 bases from V and 2 bases from J, the junction contained 4 bases not matched to a gene. Germline assignment: CDR1 SGHRS and CDR2 YFSETQ. The CDR3 length is 17 residues. This CDR3 reads CASSNGLAGTGANVLTF. The CDR3 DNA is TGCGCCAGCAGCAACGGACTAGCGGGAACTGGGGCCAACGTCCTGACTTTC.

The chain uses TRBV4-1 and TRBJ1-6; TRBD1 matches at 10 bases. Germline assignment: CDR1 MGHRA and CDR2 YSYEKL. J was trimmed by 10 bases and V by 0 bases; bases with no gene match: 15. This CDR3 comprises 19 residues. The CDR3 DNA is TGCGCCAGCAGCCAAGAAGGTGGTCGGGACAGGGGCCCACGGTCACCCCTCCACTTT. Its translation is CASSQEGGRDRGPRSPLHF.

V and J are TRBV7-2 and TRBJ2-1, with D perhaps TRBD1 (5 bases). The CDR3 has 13 amino acids. Trimming cost V 6 bases and J 6 bases, with 12 bases left between them. The germline CDR1 and CDR2 sequences are SGHTA and FQGNSA. CDR3 sequence reads: CASRTGATNEQFF. In DNA form, the CDR3 reads TGTGCCAGCAGAACTGGGGCAACCAATGAGCAGTTCTTC.

The chain has TRBV28 and TRBJ1-1; D possibly corresponds to TRBD1 (6 bases). CDR1 is MDHEN and CDR2 is SYDVKM in the germline V gene. This CDR3 comprises 14 residues. Trimming stripped 5 bases from V and 6 bases from J, with 16 bases between. The CDR3 sequence: CASSTPQGNAEAFF. CDR3 nucleotide sequence: TGTGCCAGCAGTACCCCACAGGGTAACGCTGAAGCTTTCTTT. Full variable domain (rest looked up from reference TRBV28 and TRBJ1-1): DVKVTQSSRYLVKRTGEKVFLECVQDMDHENMFWYRQDPGLGLRLIYFSYDVKMKEKGDIPEGYSVSREKKERFSLILESASTNQTSMYLCASSTPQGNAEAFFGQGTRLTVV.

The chain links TRBV5-1 to TRBJ2-5, with TRBD1 matching over 8 bases. V lost 0 bases to trimming and J lost 1 base; unmatched junction nucleotides: 5. Per the germline V gene, CDR1 is SGHRS and CDR2 is YFSETQ. The CDR3 contains 16 residues. CDR3 DNA: TGCGCCAGCAGCTTGGCCAGGGACAGGTTCCAAGAGACCCAGTACTTC. Amino acid sequence: CASSLARDRFQETQYF.

The CDR3 spells CASSPRRRGGEQFF. CDR3 coding DNA: TGTGCCAGCTCACCCCGCCGGCGGGGGGGTGAGCAGTTCTTC. The gene calls are TRBV18 and TRBJ2-1, with TRBD2 identical over 9 bases. This CDR3 has 14 amino acids. The ends lost 3 bases at V and 9 bases at J; junction bases unmatched: 6. The germline CDR1 and CDR2 sequences are KGHSH and LQKENI.

In its sample, this clone was seen once. The rearrangement uses TRBV3-1 (or the pseudogene TRBV3-2) and TRBJ2-5, with a possible D match to TRBD2 (7 bases). The CDR3 consists of 15 residues. V lost 4 bases and J lost 0, with 12 bases in between. The germline V gene encodes CDR1 LGHDT and CDR2 YNNKEL (reference sequence). CDR3 DNA: TGTGCCAGCAGCCGCGGGGGCTCGTACCAAGAGACCCAGTACTTC. This codes for CASSRGGSYQETQYF.

This chain links TRBV11-3 with TRBJ2-3; 13 nucleotides match TRBD2. Germline V lookup: CDR1 SGHNT, CDR2 YENEEA. This CDR3 contains 19 residues. V shed 4 bases and J 4 bases; nucleotides not matched to a gene: 14. CDR3 in amino acids: CASSSTTSGRALRADTQYF. CDR3 sequence (DNA): TGTGCCAGCAGCTCTACCACTAGCGGGAGGGCCTTGAGAGCAGATACGCAGTATTTT.

V is TRBV7-8 and J is TRBJ1-5, with 7 bases identical to TRBD1. Per germline, CDR1 SGHVS and CDR2 FQNEAQ. The CDR3 runs to 16 residues. The junction had 8 bases not matched to a gene; V was cut back by 0 bases and J by 6 bases. In DNA form, the CDR3 reads TGTGCCAGCAGCTTAGCGCCCCAGGGGGTGGTTCAGCCCCAGCATTTT. Its translation: CASSLAPQGVVQPQHF.

The genes are TRBV19 and TRBJ2-5, with 8 bases fitting TRBD2. The CDR3 is 15 amino acids. The V gene end was trimmed by 6 bases and the J gene end by 5 bases; junction bases not matched to a gene: 11. CDR1 and CDR2 from the germline V gene are LNHDA and SQIVND (reference sequence). The CDR3 reads CASRRAGGPGETQYF. CDR3 DNA: TGTGCCAGTAGAAGGGCGGGAGGTCCGGGTGAGACCCAGTACTTC.

The chain is built from TRBV25-1 and TRBJ1-2; TRBD1 agrees at 7 bases. V lost 6 bases and J lost 2; bases outside the gene matches: 18. The length of the CDR3 is 18 residues. Germline CDR1 and CDR2: MGHDK and SYGVNS. The CDR3 DNA sequence: TGTGCCAGCAGGGGCGGGCAGGGGGATTCGTCGGGAAACTATGGCTACACCTTC. Translated: CASRGGQGDSSGNYGYTF.

The chain joins TRBV6-2 or TRBV6-3 to TRBJ1-2; D remains ambiguous. The germline CDR1 and CDR2 sequences are MNHEY and SVGEGT. This CDR3 spans 13 amino acids. V was clipped by 2 bases and J by 5 bases, with 9 bases between them. Here the CDR3 reads CASSYGQSYGYTF. In DNA, the CDR3 is TGTGCCAGCAGTTACGGGCAGTCATATGGCTACACCTTC.

This chain joins TRBV6-2 or TRBV6-3 and TRBJ1-6; TRBD1 might be the D (5 bases). This CDR3 region has 16 residues. The V gene lost 8 bases and the J gene lost 8 bases, with 22 bases spanning the gap. Germline V gives CDR1 MNHEY, CDR2 SVGEGT. The CDR3 sequence is CASCPGSSPIYSPLHF. The CDR3 DNA is TGTGCCAGCTGCCCAGGGAGTAGCCCCATATATTCACCCCTCCACTTT.

The chain has TRBV21-1 and TRBJ2-1; the D call in the table, TRBD2, was not verified against the DNA. TRBV21-1 is recorded as a pseudogene. CDR3 size: 16 residues. CDR3 bases: TGTGCCAGCAGCAAGGGGATAAGCGGCTCCTACAATGAGCAGTTCTTC. Encoded protein: CASSKGISGSYNEQFF.

The V gene is TRBV5-1, the J gene TRBJ2-7; 11 nucleotides line up with TRBD2. Germline V gene data show CDR1 as SGHRS and CDR2 as YFSETQ. The V gene end was trimmed by 2 bases and the J gene end by 4 bases; junction bases not matched to a gene: 17. The CDR3 contains 19 residues. The CDR3 region is CASSLPTGVASGRSYEQYF. The CDR3 region has the DNA TGCGCCAGCAGCTTACCTACAGGGGTGGCTAGCGGGAGGTCTTACGAGCAGTACTTC.